This T cell receptor (beta chain) was captured in a study of T cells in Graves' hyperthyroidism and ophthalmopathy. The CDR3 runs 17 residues. V lost 0 bases to trimming and J lost 3 bases; unmatched junction nucleotides: 6. Germline V gives CDR1 WNHNN, CDR2 SYGVQD (reference sequence). Researchers took RNA transcripts and amplified the TCR beta CDR3 regions from them. HTBI primers were used for first-round RT-PCR of the TCR CDR3. MiXCR was run by TCRdb on the multiplex PCR reads, yielding one entry per CDR3 protein. The table lists approximately 400,000 distinct CDR3 sequences, about 15% of them singletons, with 12% to 15% in the top ten. Stable Graves' hyperthyroidism denoted no ophthalmopathy progression over 18 months.

This clonotype originated in a woman younger than 30 with Graves' hyperthyroidism. This rearrangement joins TRBV10-1 to TRBJ2-1; 9 bases fit TRBD1. Sequencing input: blood. CDR3: CASSESKTGGRYNEQFF. CDR3 in DNA: TGCGCCAGCAGTGAGTCCAAGACAGGGGGTCGCTACAATGAGCAGTTCTTC.